These T cell receptor beta chains were read from a single sample in a study of T cell repertoires in ileal Crohn's disease. Method: immunoSEQ multiplex PCR; TCRdb's copy keeps in-frame clones and lacks some. The sample records 5,000 or so clones, nearly 80% being singletons. The sequencing sample was made of ileal tissue. These receptors were obtained from an adult with Crohn's disease. Each CDR3 is given with its conserved first and last residue. The D gene is left open where the match is weak. A clone size is listed for some rows: how often the clone was seen (once, few, many), or a class if it is expanded.

J gene,V gene,clone size,D gene,CDR3 protein,CDR3 DNA
TRBJ1-2,TRBV5-6,NA,NA,CASSPGVTYGYTF,TGTGCCAGCAGCCCCGGGGTAACCTATGGCTACACCTTC
TRBJ1-2,TRBV5-4,NA,TRBD1,CASSRDRVENYGYTF,TGTGCCAGCAGCCGAGACAGGGTAGAAAACTATGGCTACACCTTC
TRBJ2-7,TRBV19,NA,TRBD1,CASRDRTTYEQYF,TGTGCCAGTCGGGACAGAACAACCTACGAGCAGTACTTC
TRBJ1-6,TRBV6-1,NA,NA,CASSEAQGTVSPLHF,TGTGCCAGCAGTGAAGCCCAGGGAACAGTTTCACCCCTCCACTTT
TRBJ2-5,TRBV7-3,NA,NA,CASSLTDQETQYF,TGTGCCAGCAGCTTAACGGACCAAGAGACCCAGTACTTC
TRBJ2-5,TRBV2,NA,NA,CASIQEETQYF,TGTGCCAGCATACAGGAAGAGACCCAGTACTTC
TRBJ1-1,TRBV5-1,NA,TRBD1,CASSLAQGVGNTEAFF,TGCGCCAGCAGCTTGGCCCAGGGGGTCGGGAACACTGAAGCTTTCTTT
TRBJ2-7,TRBV9,NA,TRBD1,CASSSLTGAGEQYF,TGTGCCAGCAGCTCCCTGACAGGGGCGGGGGAGCAGTACTTC
TRBJ2-6,TRBV28,NA,NA,CASIPGGANVLTF,TGTGCCAGCATTCCTGGTGGGGCCAACGTCCTGACTTTC
TRBJ2-3,TRBV4-3,NA,TRBD2,CASSTQLAGSLTDTQYF,TGCGCCAGCAGCACCCAGCTAGCGGGGAGCCTCACAGATACGCAGTATTTT
TRBJ1-4,TRBV12-5,NA,NA,CASGSGRIDEKLFF,TGTGCTAGTGGTTCTGGCAGGATAGATGAAAAACTGTTTTTT
TRBJ2-5,TRBV6-1,NA,TRBD2,CASSDLGLAGSETQYF,TGTGCCAGCAGTGACCTTGGACTAGCGGGGTCTGAGACCCAGTACTTC
TRBJ2-5,TRBV2,NA,TRBD1,CASSRDRGETQYF,TGTGCCAGCAGCAGGGACAGAGGAGAGACCCAGTACTTC
TRBJ1-4,TRBV15,few,NA,CATSSGDATNEKLFF,TGTGCCACCAGCTCAGGGGATGCAACTAATGAAAAACTGTTTTTT
TRBJ1-2,TRBV18,NA,TRBD1,CASSPDRDYGYTF,TGTGCCAGCTCCCCGGACAGGGACTATGGCTACACCTTC
TRBJ1-4,TRBV6-1,NA,TRBD1,CASSETGTGNEKLFF,TGTGCCAGCAGTGAGACCGGGACAGGAAATGAAAAACTGTTTTTT
TRBJ2-1,TRBV27,large,NA,CASSPGGFYNEQFF,TGTGCCAGCAGCCCAGGGGGGTTCTACAATGAGCAGTTCTTC
TRBJ2-5,TRBV29-1,few,NA,CSVNMGKETQYF,TGCAGCGTCAACATGGGAAAAGAGACCCAGTACTTC
TRBJ2-7,TRBV6-1,NA,TRBD2,CASSETGGAYEQYF,TGTGCCAGCAGTGAAACGGGGGGGGCCTACGAGCAGTACTTC
TRBJ2-7,TRBV6-6,NA,TRBD2,CASTGLAGVTSYEQYF,TGTGCCAGCACGGGACTAGCGGGGGTAACCTCCTACGAGCAGTACTTC
TRBJ2-2,TRBV28,NA,TRBD1,CASSLTGANTGELFF,TGTGCCAGCAGCTTGACAGGGGCGAACACCGGGGAGCTGTTTTTT
TRBJ1-2,TRBV19,NA,TRBD1,CASSTRDRTNYGYTF,TGTGCCAGTAGTACCCGGGACAGGACTAACTATGGCTACACCTTC
TRBJ2-1,TRBV29-1,once,TRBD1,CSVDPGQGSYNEQFF,TGCAGCGTTGACCCCGGACAGGGATCATACAATGAGCAGTTCTTC
TRBJ1-1,TRBV5-5,NA,NA,CASSLVGLGGASNTEAFF,TGTGCCAGCAGCTTGGTCGGATTGGGTGGGGCCTCGAACACTGAAGCTTTCTTT
TRBJ2-2,TRBV9,NA,NA,CASSALNTGELFF,TGTGCCAGCAGCGCTCTTAACACCGGGGAGCTGTTTTTT
TRBJ2-2,TRBV28,NA,NA,CASTAGTGELFF,TGTGCCAGCACCGCCGGTACCGGGGAGCTGTTTTTT
TRBJ1-2,TRBV10-2,NA,NA,CASSESQRWGYTF,TGCGCCAGCAGTGAGTCCCAGCGGTGGGGCTACACCTTC
TRBJ2-7,TRBV6-5,few,TRBD2,CATSLQRGYEQYF,TGTGCCACCTCCCTGCAGCGGGGTTACGAGCAGTACTTC